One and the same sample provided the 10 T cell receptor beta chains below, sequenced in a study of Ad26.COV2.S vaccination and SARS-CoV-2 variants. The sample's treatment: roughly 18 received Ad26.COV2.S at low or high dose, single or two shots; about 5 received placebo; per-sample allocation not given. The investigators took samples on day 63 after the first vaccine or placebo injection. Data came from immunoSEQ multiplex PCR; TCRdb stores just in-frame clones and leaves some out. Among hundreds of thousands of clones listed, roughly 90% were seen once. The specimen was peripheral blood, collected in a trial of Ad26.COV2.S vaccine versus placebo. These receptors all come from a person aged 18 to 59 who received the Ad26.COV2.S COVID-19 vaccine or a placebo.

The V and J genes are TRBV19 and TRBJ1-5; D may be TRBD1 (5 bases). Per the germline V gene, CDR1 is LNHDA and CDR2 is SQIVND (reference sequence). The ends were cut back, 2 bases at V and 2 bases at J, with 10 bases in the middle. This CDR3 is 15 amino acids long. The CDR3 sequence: CASSIRGQGNQPQHF. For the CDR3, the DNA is TGTGCCAGTAGTATAAGGGGTCAGGGCAATCAGCCCCAGCATTTT.

CDR3 DNA sequence: TGTGCCAGCAGCGTCCTACAGAACTATGGCTACACCTTC. This encodes CASSVLQNYGYTF. The genes are TRBV9 and TRBJ1-2; unclear D gene. The CDR3 has 13 amino acids. CDR1 is SGDLS, CDR2 YYNGEE, per germline. Trimming pared 2 bases from V and 2 bases from J, leaving 7 bases between.

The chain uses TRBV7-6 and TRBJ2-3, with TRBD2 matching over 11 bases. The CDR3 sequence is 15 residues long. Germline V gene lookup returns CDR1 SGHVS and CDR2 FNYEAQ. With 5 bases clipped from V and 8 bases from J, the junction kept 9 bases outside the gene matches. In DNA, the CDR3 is TGTGCCAGCAGCACACTAGCGGGAGTGGGCGGTACGCAGTATTTT. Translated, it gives CASSTLAGVGGTQYF.

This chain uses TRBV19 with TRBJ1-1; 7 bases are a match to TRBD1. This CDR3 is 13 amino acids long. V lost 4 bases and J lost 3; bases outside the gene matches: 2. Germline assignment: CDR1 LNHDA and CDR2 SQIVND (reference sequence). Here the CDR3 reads CASSTGQHTEAFF. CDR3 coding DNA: TGTGCCAGTAGTACGGGACAGCACACTGAAGCTTTCTTT.

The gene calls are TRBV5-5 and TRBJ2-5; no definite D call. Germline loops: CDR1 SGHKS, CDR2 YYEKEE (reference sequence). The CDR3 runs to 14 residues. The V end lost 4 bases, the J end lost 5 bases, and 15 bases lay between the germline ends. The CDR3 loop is CASSGGRSEETQYF. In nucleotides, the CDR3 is TGTGCCAGCAGCGGCGGACGGTCCGAGGAGACCCAGTACTTC.

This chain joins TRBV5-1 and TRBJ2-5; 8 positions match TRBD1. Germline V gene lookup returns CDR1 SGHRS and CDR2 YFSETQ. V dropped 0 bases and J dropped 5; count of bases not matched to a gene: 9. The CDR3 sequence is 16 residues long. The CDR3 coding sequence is TGCGCCAGCAGCTTGGTGGACAGGGTAGGGATCGAGACCCAGTACTTC. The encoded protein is CASSLVDRVGIETQYF.

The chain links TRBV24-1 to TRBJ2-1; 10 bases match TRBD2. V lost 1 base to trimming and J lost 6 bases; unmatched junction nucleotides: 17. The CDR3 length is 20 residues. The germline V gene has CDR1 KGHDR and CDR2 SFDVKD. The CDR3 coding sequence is TGTGCCACCAGTGATTTAATGGGACAGTCTCAGCGGGAGGGCCCCAATGAGCAGTTCTTC. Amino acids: CATSDLMGQSQREGPNEQFF.

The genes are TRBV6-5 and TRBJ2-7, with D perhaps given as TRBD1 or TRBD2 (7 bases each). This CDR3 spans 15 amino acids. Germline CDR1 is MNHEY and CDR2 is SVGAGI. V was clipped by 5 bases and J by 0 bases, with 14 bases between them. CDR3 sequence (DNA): TGTGCCAGCAGTCACCAGGGGGGGTCCTCCTACGAGCAGTACTTC. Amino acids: CASSHQGGSSYEQYF.

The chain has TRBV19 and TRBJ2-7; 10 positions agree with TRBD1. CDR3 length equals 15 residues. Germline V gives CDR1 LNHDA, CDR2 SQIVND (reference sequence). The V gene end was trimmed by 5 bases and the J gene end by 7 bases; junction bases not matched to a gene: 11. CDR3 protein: CASSQRTGGLREQYF. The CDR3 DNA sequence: TGTGCCAGTAGTCAAAGGACAGGGGGTTTAAGGGAGCAGTACTTC.

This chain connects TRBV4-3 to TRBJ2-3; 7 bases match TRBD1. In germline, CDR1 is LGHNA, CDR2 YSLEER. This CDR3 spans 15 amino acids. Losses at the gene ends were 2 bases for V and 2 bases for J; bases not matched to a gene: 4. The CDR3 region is CASSQLTGNTDTQYF. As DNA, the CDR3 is TGCGCCAGCAGCCAATTGACAGGGAACACAGATACGCAGTATTTT.